One sample yielded the 30 T cell receptor beta chains listed below, sequenced in a study of blood T cell repertoires in COVID-19. The table came from immunoSEQ multiplex PCR; TCRdb's copy has only in-frame clones and leaves some out. The table includes 300,000 or so clones, over 80% detected once. Specimen: peripheral blood. The receptors were sampled from a woman in her forties or fifties with active or convalescent COVID-19.

The J gene is TRBJ2-5, the V gene TRBV21-1; TRBD1 was called by the table and not checked on the DNA. TRBV21-1 is assigned pseudogene status. This CDR3 has 16 residues. The CDR3 here is CASSIALTGNSETQYF. Written as DNA, the CDR3 is TGTGCCAGCAGCATCGCTCTTACAGGGAATTCAGAGACCCAGTACTTC.

This chain uses TRBV6-6 with TRBJ2-5, with D hard to call. V lost 5 bases and J 1 base, leaving 11 bases between the germline ends. CDR1 is MNHNY and CDR2 is SVGAGI in the germline V gene (reference sequence). This CDR3 is built from 14 residues. CDR3 nucleotide sequence: TGTGCCAGCAGTACAGCAGGCAGCCAAGAGACCCAGTACTTC. Its protein is CASSTAGSQETQYF.

The DNA of the CDR3 is TGTGCCAGCGCTCGGTCGGGGAAACAAGAGACCCAGTACTTC. As protein: CASARSGKQETQYF. The chain is built from TRBV6-5 and TRBJ2-5; maybe TRBD2 (5 bases). Germline lookup yields CDR1 MNHEY and CDR2 SVGAGI. The CDR3 is 14 residues long. Trimming left V 8 bases short and J 2 bases short, with 15 bases between.

The V call is TRBV5-1, the J call TRBJ2-4, with D maybe TRBD1 (6 bases). The CDR3 is made up of 14 amino acids. Germline loops: CDR1 SGHRS, CDR2 YFSETQ. The V and J ends lost 1 base and 6 bases respectively, with 11 bases between them. CDR3 sequence: CASSLRPGVNIQYF. The CDR3, as DNA: TGCGCCAGCAGCTTGAGGCCAGGGGTAAACATTCAGTACTTC.

This chain links TRBV4-1 with TRBJ1-6; D is uncertain. Germline CDR1 is MGHRA and CDR2 is YSYEKL. CDR3 size: 17 residues. Trimming stripped 3 bases from V and 0 bases from J, with 12 bases between. The CDR3 loop is CASSHGEKSSYNSPLHF. The CDR3, as DNA: TGCGCCAGCAGCCACGGAGAAAAGAGCTCCTATAATTCACCCCTCCACTTT.

This clone was picked up one time. The chain has TRBV5-1 and TRBJ1-4; D remains ambiguous. Per the germline V gene, CDR1 is SGHRS and CDR2 is YFSETQ. This CDR3 is 14 amino acids long. The V and J ends lost 2 bases and 0 bases respectively, with 5 bases between them. This CDR3 is CASSFETTNEKLFF. The CDR3, as DNA: TGCGCCAGCAGCTTTGAGACAACTAATGAAAAACTGTTTTTT.

The chain is built from TRBV5-1 and TRBJ2-5, with 16 bases matching TRBD2. This CDR3 is built from 20 residues. Trimming took 4 bases from V and 5 from J; bases not matched to a gene: 17. The germline gives CDR1 SGHRS, CDR2 YFSETQ. CDR3 sequence reads: CASSVWGVPGLAGGTETQYF. CDR3 DNA sequence: TGCGCCAGCAGCGTGTGGGGGGTTCCGGGACTAGCGGGAGGGACGGAGACCCAGTACTTC.

This chain joins TRBV7-2 and TRBJ1-6; perhaps TRBD1 as D (5 bases). The germline V gene encodes CDR1 SGHTA and CDR2 FQGNSA. The CDR3 is made up of 15 amino acids. V shed 3 bases and J shed 6 bases, with 12 bases lying between them. In DNA form, the CDR3 reads TGTGCCAGCAGCTTTTCTCCAGGGATTAATTCACCCCTCCACTTT. Its translation is CASSFSPGINSPLHF.

There are many counts of this clone. V is TRBV7-3 and J is TRBJ2-1, with a weak D call TRBD2 (5 bases). Germline-derived CDR1 and CDR2 are SGHTA and FQGTGA. This CDR3 is 13 amino acids long. V was clipped by 0 bases and J by 5 bases, with 5 bases between them. The CDR3 nucleotides are TGTGCCAGCAGCTTAACCGGGAACAATGAGCAGTTCTTC. Amino acid sequence: CASSLTGNNEQFF.

The gene calls are TRBV24-1 and TRBJ2-1, with TRBD2 matching 9 bases. With V trimmed by 5 bases and J by 10 bases, 11 bases remained unmatched. Germline V gene data show CDR1 as KGHDR and CDR2 as SFDVKD. The CDR3 spans 15 residues. CDR3 sequence reads: CATSGAAGGPREQFF. DNA for the CDR3: TGTGCCACCAGTGGGGCGGCGGGAGGGCCTAGGGAGCAGTTCTTC.

The table lists this clone with a count of one. This chain connects TRBV2 to TRBJ2-2, with D maybe TRBD2 (6 bases). The germline V gene encodes CDR1 SNHLY and CDR2 FYNNEI. This CDR3 has 15 residues. The V end lost 4 bases, the J end lost 3 bases, and 12 bases lay between the germline ends. The CDR3 sequence is CASSVRTGDTGELFF. As DNA, the CDR3 is TGTGCCAGCAGTGTCAGAACGGGGGACACCGGGGAGCTGTTTTTT. Together with reference TRBV2 and TRBJ2-2, the CDR3 gives the full variable domain: EPEVTQTPSHQVTQMGQEVILRCVPISNHLYFYWYRQILGQKVEFLVSFYNNEISEKSEIFDDQFSVERPDGSNFTLKIRSTKLEDSAMYFCASSVRTGDTGELFFGEGSRLTVL.

The V and J genes are TRBV7-2 and TRBJ2-2, with 9 nucleotides matching TRBD2. The CDR3 contains 18 residues. V trimming: 2 bases; J trimming: 0 bases; junction bases outside the gene matches: 7. Germline CDR1 is SGHTA and CDR2 is FQGNSA. The CDR3 region is CASSLTLAGTPNTGELFF. CDR3 nucleotides: TGTGCCAGCAGCTTAACACTAGCGGGCACACCGAACACCGGGGAGCTGTTTTTT.

This chain joins TRBV9 and TRBJ2-7, with 9 bases aligning to TRBD1. CDR3 length equals 13 residues. Germline V lookup: CDR1 SGDLS, CDR2 YYNGEE. V was pared by 4 bases and J by 5 bases, with 4 bases of the junction left unmatched. The CDR3 DNA is TGTGCCAGCAGCTCTGGGACAGGGAACGAGCAGTACTTC. This encodes CASSSGTGNEQYF.

The genes are TRBV12-3 or TRBV12-4 and TRBJ2-7, with a weak D call TRBD1 (7 bases). The CDR3 loop spans 13 amino acids. Trimming removed 1 base at V and 6 bases at J, with 10 bases between. This CDR3 is CASSLGQGGEQYF. CDR3 sequence (DNA): TGTGCCAGCAGTTTAGGGCAGGGGGGCGAGCAGTACTTC.

This chain links TRBV5-1 with TRBJ2-5; TRBD2 matches at 11 bases. The CDR3 is 17 amino acids. With V trimmed by 2 bases and J by 5 bases, 11 bases remained unmatched. Germline values: CDR1 SGHRS, CDR2 YFSETQ. The CDR3 is CASSFSGSGRAGETQYF. The CDR3 DNA reads as TGCGCCAGCAGCTTTTCAGGTAGCGGGAGGGCCGGGGAGACCCAGTACTTC.

The V call is TRBV27, the J call TRBJ2-1, with 10 bases lining up with TRBD2. This CDR3 comprises 16 residues. V dropped 3 bases and J dropped 6; count of bases not matched to a gene: 8. CDR1 and CDR2 (germline): MNHEY, SMNVEV (reference sequence). In DNA form, the CDR3 reads TGTGCCAGCAGTTTTAGTTCCAGCGGGAGGGCCAATGAGCAGTTCTTC. The encoded protein is CASSFSSSGRANEQFF.

J is TRBJ1-1 and V is TRBV11-2; 7 bases are a match to TRBD1. The CDR3 length is 14 residues. Germline V gene data show CDR1 as SGHAT and CDR2 as FQNNGV. With 2 bases clipped from V and 11 bases from J, the junction kept 11 bases outside the gene matches. CDR3 bases: TGTGCCAGCAGCTTAAATTCAGGGGGTGGAGGGGCTTTCTTT. It yields the protein CASSLNSGGGGAFF. Combining the CDR3 with reference TRBV11-2 and TRBJ1-1 gives the whole variable domain EAGVAQSPRYKIIEKRQSVAFWCNPISGHATLYWYQQILGQGPKLLIQFQNNGVVDDSQLPKDRFSAERLKGVDSTLKIQPAKLEDSAVYLCASSLNSGGGGAFFGQGTRLTVV.

This rearrangement joins TRBV2 to TRBJ2-3, with 7 bases lining up with TRBD2. The CDR3 extends over 15 amino acids. V trimming: 7 bases; J trimming: 2 bases; junction bases outside the gene matches: 9. The germline V gene has CDR1 SNHLY and CDR2 FYNNEI. The CDR3: CASKKPGLITDTQYF. The CDR3 DNA reads as TGTGCCAGCAAGAAACCGGGACTAATCACAGATACGCAGTATTTT.

CDR3 loop: CASSLGGITQYF. The CDR3 DNA sequence: TGTGCCAGCAGTTTAGGAGGGATAACCCAGTACTTC. V and J are TRBV12-3 or TRBV12-4 and TRBJ2-5; TRBD2 is a possible D gene (5 bases). This CDR3 is built from 12 residues. V dropped 1 base and J dropped 8 bases, with 8 bases sitting between them.

This sequence joins TRBV30 and TRBJ2-7, with TRBD1 matching over 8 bases. The germline CDR1 and CDR2 sequences are GTSNPN and SVGIG (reference sequence). Trimming cost V 6 bases and J 0 bases; bases outside gene matches: 10. The CDR3 consists of 15 residues. Written as DNA, the CDR3 is TGTGCCTGCGGACAGGGAACCTCGAGCTCCTACGAGCAGTACTTC. Its protein is CACGQGTSSSYEQYF.

The chain is built from TRBV7-2 and TRBJ2-3; 8 bases align to TRBD2. After removal of 3 bases from V and 7 bases from J, the junction contained 6 bases not matched to a gene. The germline CDR1 and CDR2 sequences are SGHTA and FQGNSA. CDR3 length: 14 amino acids. The CDR3 loop reads CASSLGREGHTQYF. The CDR3 coding sequence is TGTGCCAGCAGCTTGGGACGGGAGGGCCATACGCAGTATTTT.

The chain is built from TRBV11-2 and TRBJ1-2; 7 bases align to TRBD1. The junction had 5 bases not matched to a gene; V was cut back by 5 bases and J by 8 bases. CDR3 length: 12 amino acids. The V gene's germline CDR1 is SGHAT and CDR2 FQNNGV. The chain's CDR3 is CASSRTGWGYTF. CDR3 in DNA: TGTGCCAGCAGCCGGACAGGTTGGGGCTACACCTTC.

The rearrangement links TRBV12-3 or TRBV12-4 to TRBJ1-2; D gene unclear. V was pared by 7 bases and J by 4 bases, with 13 bases between. This CDR3 region has 13 residues. The CDR3 DNA reads as TGTGCCAGCACTGCCCCGAGTACCTATGGCTACACCTTC. Translated, it gives CASTAPSTYGYTF.

This clone appeared many times. The chain links TRBV6-4 to TRBJ2-1; perhaps TRBD1 as D (6 bases). V was clipped by 5 bases and J by 3 bases, with 11 bases between them. This CDR3 is 14 amino acids long. CDR1 is MRHNA, CDR2 SNTAGT, per germline. This CDR3 is CASSIQGYYNEQFF. DNA for the CDR3: TGTGCCAGCAGTATACAGGGTTACTACAATGAGCAGTTCTTC.

The genes are TRBV20-1 and TRBJ1-2; D is ambiguous. The CDR3 loop spans 10 amino acids. Germline values: CDR1 DFQATT, CDR2 SNEGSKA (reference sequence). The V end was cut by 6 bases, the J end by 6 bases, with 8 bases between. For the CDR3, the DNA is TGCAGTGCGAGTGACGATGGCTACACCTTC. As protein: CSASDDGYTF.

The chain recombines TRBV5-1 with TRBJ2-1, with a tentative D call TRBD2 (7 bases). Germline CDR1 is SGHRS and CDR2 is YFSETQ. V shed 1 base and J shed 1 base, with 18 bases lying between them. The CDR3 consists of 18 residues. CDR3 bases: TGCGCCAGCAGCTTGTACAGGGCGGGAGTGCGATCCTACAATGAGCAGTTCTTC. Residues: CASSLYRAGVRSYNEQFF.

CDR3 region: CATKSPPSGYGYTF. CDR3 nucleotides: TGTGCCACCAAAAGTCCCCCTTCAGGCTATGGCTACACCTTC. The V gene is TRBV6-5, the J gene TRBJ1-2, with D uncertain. CDR1 is MNHEY and CDR2 is SVGAGI in the germline V gene. Deletions cut 10 bases from V and 4 bases from J, with 19 bases between. This CDR3 is built from 14 residues.

The genes are TRBV2 and TRBJ2-7; D not resolved. V was cut by 2 bases and J by 3 bases, with 11 bases left in between. This CDR3 comprises 14 residues. The germline gives CDR1 SNHLY, CDR2 FYNNEI. The CDR3 here is CASSEMLVSYEQYF. The DNA of the CDR3 is TGTGCCAGCAGTGAAATGTTGGTGAGCTACGAGCAGTACTTC.

The genes are TRBV9 and TRBJ2-3; TRBD2 matches 7 bases. The CDR3 loop spans 16 amino acids. With 0 bases clipped from V and 0 bases from J, the junction kept 4 bases outside the gene matches. Germline V CDR1 and CDR2: SGDLS, YYNGEE. The DNA for the CDR3 is TGTGCCAGCAGCGTAGGAGCGGGGTCTAGCACAGATACGCAGTATTTT. It specifies CASSVGAGSSTDTQYF.

The J gene is TRBJ2-3, the V gene TRBV15, with 9 bases aligning to TRBD2. Germline lookup yields CDR1 LNHNV and CDR2 YYDKDF (reference sequence). The V segment lost 2 bases and the J segment 4 bases; nucleotides outside the gene matches: 7. The CDR3 runs 16 residues. CDR3 loop: CATSRIGTSFSDTQYF. CDR3 coding DNA: TGTGCCACCAGCAGAATCGGGACTAGCTTCTCAGATACGCAGTATTTT.